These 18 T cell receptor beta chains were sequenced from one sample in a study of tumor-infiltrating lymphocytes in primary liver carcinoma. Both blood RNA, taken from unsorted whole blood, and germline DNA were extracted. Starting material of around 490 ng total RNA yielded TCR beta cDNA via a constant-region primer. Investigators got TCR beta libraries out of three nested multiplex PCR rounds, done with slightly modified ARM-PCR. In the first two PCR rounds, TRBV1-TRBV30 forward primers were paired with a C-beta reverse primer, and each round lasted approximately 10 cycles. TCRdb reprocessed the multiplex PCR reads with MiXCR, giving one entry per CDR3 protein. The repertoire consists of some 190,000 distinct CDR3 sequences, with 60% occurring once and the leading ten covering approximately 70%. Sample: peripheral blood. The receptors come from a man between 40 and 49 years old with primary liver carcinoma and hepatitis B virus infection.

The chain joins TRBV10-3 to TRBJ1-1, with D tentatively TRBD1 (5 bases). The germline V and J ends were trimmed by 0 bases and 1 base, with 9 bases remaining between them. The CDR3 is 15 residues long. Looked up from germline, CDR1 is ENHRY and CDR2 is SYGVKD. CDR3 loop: CAISESGVTNTEAFF. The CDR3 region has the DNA TGTGCCATCAGTGAGTCGGGGGTAACGAACACTGAAGCTTTCTTT.

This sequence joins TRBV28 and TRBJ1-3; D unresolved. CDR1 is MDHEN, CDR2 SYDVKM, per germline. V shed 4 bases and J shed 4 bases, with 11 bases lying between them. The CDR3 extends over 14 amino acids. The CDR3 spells CASSSVERGNTIYF. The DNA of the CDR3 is TGTGCCAGCAGTTCCGTGGAAAGGGGAAACACCATATATTTT. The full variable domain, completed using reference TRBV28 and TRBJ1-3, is DVKVTQSSRYLVKRTGEKVFLECVQDMDHENMFWYRQDPGLGLRLIYFSYDVKMKEKGDIPEGYSVSREKKERFSLILESASTNQTSMYLCASSSVERGNTIYFGEGSWLTVV.

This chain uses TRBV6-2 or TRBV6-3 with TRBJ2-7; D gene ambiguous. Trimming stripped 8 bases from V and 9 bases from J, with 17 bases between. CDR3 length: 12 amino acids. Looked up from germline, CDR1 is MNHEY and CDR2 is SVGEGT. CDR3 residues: CASSLSASLQYF. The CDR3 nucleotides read TGTGCCAGCTCCCTGAGCGCGAGCCTGCAGTACTTC.

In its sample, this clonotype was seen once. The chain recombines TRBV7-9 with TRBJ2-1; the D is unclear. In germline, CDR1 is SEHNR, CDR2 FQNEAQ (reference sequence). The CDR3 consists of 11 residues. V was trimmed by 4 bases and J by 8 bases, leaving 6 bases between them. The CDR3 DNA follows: TGTGCCAGCAGCTCAGCTGATGAGCAGTTCTTC. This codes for CASSSADEQFF.

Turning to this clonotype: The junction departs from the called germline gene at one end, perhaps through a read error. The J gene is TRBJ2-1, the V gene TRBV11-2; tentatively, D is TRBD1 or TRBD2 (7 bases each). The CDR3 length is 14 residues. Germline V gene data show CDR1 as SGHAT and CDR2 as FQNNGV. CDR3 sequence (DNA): TGTTCCAGCAGCTTGCGGGCAGGGGGGGTTGGGCAGTTCTTC. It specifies CSSSLRAGGVGQFF.

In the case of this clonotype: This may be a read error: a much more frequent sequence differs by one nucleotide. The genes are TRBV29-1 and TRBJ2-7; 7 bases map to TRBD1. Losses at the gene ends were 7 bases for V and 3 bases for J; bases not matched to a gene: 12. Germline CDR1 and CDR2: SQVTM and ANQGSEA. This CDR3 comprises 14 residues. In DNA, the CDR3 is TGCAGCGCTGGCCTTCCCCGGGACAGCTACGAGCAGTACTTC. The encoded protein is CSAGLPRDSYEQYF.

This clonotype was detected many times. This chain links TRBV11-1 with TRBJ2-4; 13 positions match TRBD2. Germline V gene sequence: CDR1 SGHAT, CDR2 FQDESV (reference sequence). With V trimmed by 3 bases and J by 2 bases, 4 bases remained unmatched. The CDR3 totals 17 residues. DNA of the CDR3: TGTGCCAGCAGCTTTCCCGGGACTAGCGGGACCAAAAACATTCAGTACTTC. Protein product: CASSFPGTSGTKNIQYF.

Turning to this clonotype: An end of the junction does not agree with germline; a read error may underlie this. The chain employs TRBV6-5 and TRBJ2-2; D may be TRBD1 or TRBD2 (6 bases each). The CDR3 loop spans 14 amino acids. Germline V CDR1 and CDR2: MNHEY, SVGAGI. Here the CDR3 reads CASTVGGYTEELFF. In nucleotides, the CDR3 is TGTGCCAGCACCGTGGGGGGCTACACCGAGGAGCTGTTTTTT.

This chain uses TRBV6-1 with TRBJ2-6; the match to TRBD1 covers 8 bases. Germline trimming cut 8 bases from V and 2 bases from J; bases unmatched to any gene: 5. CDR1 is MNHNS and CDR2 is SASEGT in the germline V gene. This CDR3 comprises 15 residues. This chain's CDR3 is CASATTGAGANVLTF. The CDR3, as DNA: TGTGCCAGCGCAACGACAGGGGCTGGGGCCAACGTCCTGACTTTC.

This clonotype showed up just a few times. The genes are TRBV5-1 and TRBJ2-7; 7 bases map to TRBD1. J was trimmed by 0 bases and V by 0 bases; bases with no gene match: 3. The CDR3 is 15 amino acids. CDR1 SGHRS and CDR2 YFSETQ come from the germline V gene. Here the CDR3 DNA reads TGCGCCAGCAGCTTGGAGACAGGGAGCTCCTACGAGCAGTACTTC. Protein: CASSLETGSSYEQYF.

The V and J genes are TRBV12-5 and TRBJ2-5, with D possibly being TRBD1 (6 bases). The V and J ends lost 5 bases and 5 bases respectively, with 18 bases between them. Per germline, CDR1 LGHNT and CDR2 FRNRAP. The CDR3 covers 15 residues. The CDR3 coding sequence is TGTGCTAGTGGTACCTCGGACAGCCCGAGGGAGACCCAGTACTTC. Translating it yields CASGTSDSPRETQYF. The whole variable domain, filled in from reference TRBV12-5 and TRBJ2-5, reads DARVTQTPRHKVTEMGQEVTMRCQPILGHNTVFWYRQTMMQGLELLAYFRNRAPLDDSGMPKDRFSAEMPDATLATLKIQPSEPRDSAVYFCASGTSDSPRETQYFGPGTRLLVL.

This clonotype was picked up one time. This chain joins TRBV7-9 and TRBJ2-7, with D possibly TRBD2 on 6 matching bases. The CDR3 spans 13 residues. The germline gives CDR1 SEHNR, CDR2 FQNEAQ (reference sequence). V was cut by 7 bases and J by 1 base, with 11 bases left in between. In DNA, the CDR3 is TGTGCCAGCACTGGGGCGGGATCCTACGAGCAGTACTTC. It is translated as CASTGAGSYEQYF. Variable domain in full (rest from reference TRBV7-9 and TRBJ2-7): DTGVSQNPRHKITKRGQNVTFRCDPISEHNRLYWYRQTLGQGPEFLTYFQNEAQLEKSRLLSDRFSAERPKGSFSTLEIQRTEQGDSAMYLCASTGAGSYEQYFGPGTRLTVT.

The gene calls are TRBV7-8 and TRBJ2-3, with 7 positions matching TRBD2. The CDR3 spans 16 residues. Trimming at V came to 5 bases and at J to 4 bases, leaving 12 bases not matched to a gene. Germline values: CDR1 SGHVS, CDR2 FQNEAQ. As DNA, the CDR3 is TGTGCCAGCAGCCTCGGGACTAACCATCGGGCAGATACGCAGTATTTT. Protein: CASSLGTNHRADTQYF.

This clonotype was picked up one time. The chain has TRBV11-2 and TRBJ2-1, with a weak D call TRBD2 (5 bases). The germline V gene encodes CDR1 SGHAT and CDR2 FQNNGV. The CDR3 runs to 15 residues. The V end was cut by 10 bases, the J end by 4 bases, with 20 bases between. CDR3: CANGPIRGSYNEQFF. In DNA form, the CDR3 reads TGTGCCAACGGGCCCATCCGTGGGAGTTACAATGAGCAGTTCTTC.

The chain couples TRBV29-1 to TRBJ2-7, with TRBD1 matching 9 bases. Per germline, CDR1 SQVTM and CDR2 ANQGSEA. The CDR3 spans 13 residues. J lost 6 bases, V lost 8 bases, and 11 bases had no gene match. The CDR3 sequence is CSSRDREDSEQYF. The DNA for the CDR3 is TGCAGCTCAAGGGACAGGGAAGACTCCGAGCAGTACTTC.

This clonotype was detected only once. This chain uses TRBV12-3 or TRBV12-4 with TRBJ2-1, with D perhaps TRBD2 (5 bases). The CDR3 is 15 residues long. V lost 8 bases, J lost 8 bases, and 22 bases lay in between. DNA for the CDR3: TGTGCCAGCCCCCGCGAGGGCGCGGGTTCCGATGAGCAGTTCTTC. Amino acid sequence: CASPREGAGSDEQFF.

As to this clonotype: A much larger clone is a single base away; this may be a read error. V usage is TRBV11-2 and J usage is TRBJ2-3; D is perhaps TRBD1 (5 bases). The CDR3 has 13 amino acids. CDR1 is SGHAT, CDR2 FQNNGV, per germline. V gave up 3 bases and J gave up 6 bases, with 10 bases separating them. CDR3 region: CASSFGAGDTQYF. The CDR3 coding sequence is TGTGCCAGCAGCTTTGGGGCAGGGGATACGCAGTATTTT.

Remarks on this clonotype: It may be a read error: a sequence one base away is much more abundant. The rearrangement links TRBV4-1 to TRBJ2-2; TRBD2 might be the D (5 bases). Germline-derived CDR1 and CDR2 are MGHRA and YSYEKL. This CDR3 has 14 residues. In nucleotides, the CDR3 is TGCGCCAGCAGCCAAAACGGGAACACCTGGGAGCTGTTTTTT. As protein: CASSQNGNTWELFF.